These 19 T cell receptor beta chains share one sample of origin, sequenced in a study of blood T cells in healthy people across ages. Then a second PCR, running about 6 to 12 cycles, was carried out with a sample-barcoded 5' primer and a J-beta primer mix. Each CDR3 protein gets one entry after TCRdb re-called the 5' RACE reads with MiXCR. This sample yields about 1.4 million distinct CDR3 sequences, of which around 59% are seen a single time; over 6.5% belongs to the top ten. Material: blood. The source of these receptors is a young man in good health.

The V gene is TRBV12-3 or TRBV12-4, the J gene TRBJ1-5, with D possibly being TRBD1 (6 bases). V shed 7 bases and J shed 5 bases, with 9 bases lying between them. The CDR3 is 12 amino acids. The CDR3 reads CASMKGDQPQHF. DNA of the CDR3: TGTGCCAGCATGAAGGGGGATCAGCCCCAGCATTTT.

In regard to this clonotype: This CDR3 fails to terminate in the conserved phenylalanine or tryptophan, so it likely reflects a read error. The chain joins TRBV30 to TRBJ2-3; 8 nucleotides agree with TRBD2. Germline V gives CDR1 GTSNPN, CDR2 SVGIG (reference sequence). This CDR3 region has 15 residues. V lost 5 bases, J lost 5 bases, and 12 bases stayed unmatched. The DNA for the CDR3 is TGTGCCTGGGCTGACCCCAGCGGGAGTAGAGATACGCAGTATATT. Protein: CAWADPSGSRDTQYI.

The chain combines TRBV6-2 or TRBV6-3 with TRBJ1-5; D remains ambiguous. The germline gives CDR1 MNHEY, CDR2 SVGEGT. CDR3 length: 14 amino acids. V lost 2 bases, J lost 7 bases, and 12 bases lay in between. CDR3 in amino acids: CASSYVFGVQPQHF. The CDR3, as DNA: TGTGCCAGCAGTTACGTTTTCGGGGTCCAGCCCCAGCATTTT.

The chain recombines TRBV5-5 with TRBJ2-5; D possibly corresponds to TRBD2 (6 bases). The germline V gene encodes CDR1 SGHKS and CDR2 YYEKEE (reference sequence). The CDR3 length is 14 residues. V lost 3 bases and J lost 6, with 15 bases in between. CDR3: CASSWEVVGQTQYF. CDR3 DNA: TGTGCCAGCAGCTGGGAGGTAGTAGGCCAGACCCAGTACTTC.

The chain combines TRBV5-1 with TRBJ1-1, with D unresolved. Trimming took 0 bases from V and 8 from J, leaving 20 bases between them. Germline V gene lookup returns CDR1 SGHRS and CDR2 YFSETQ. CDR3 length: 16 amino acids. The CDR3 bases are TGCGCCAGCAGCTTGGAGGAACTGGACCCTGGAACAGAAGCTTTCTTT. It translates to CASSLEELDPGTEAFF.

This clonotype appeared a few times. The chain employs TRBV14 and TRBJ1-2; 7 bases agree with TRBD1. V lost 4 bases and J lost 6; bases outside the gene matches: 8. CDR1 and CDR2 (germline): SGHDN, FVKESK. The CDR3 has 14 amino acids. The CDR3 DNA sequence: TGTGCCAGCAGCCCCCAGGGGGTCGATGATGGCTACACCTTC. Amino acids: CASSPQGVDDGYTF. Full variable domain (missing parts from reference TRBV14 and TRBJ1-2): EAGVTQFPSHSVIEKGQTVTLRCDPISGHDNLYWYRRVMGKEIKFLLHFVKESKQDESGMPNNRFLAERTGGTYSTLKVQPAELEDSGVYFCASSPQGVDDGYTFGSGTRLTVV.

Here the CDR3 DNA reads TGCGCCAGCAGCCAGACAAGGGATAGCAATCAGCCCCAGCATTTT. It yields the protein CASSQTRDSNQPQHF. V is TRBV4-1 and J is TRBJ1-5; D call uncertain. The CDR3 is 15 amino acids. In germline, CDR1 is MGHRA, CDR2 YSYEKL. Trimming took off 3 bases at V and 0 bases at J, with 9 bases between the two ends.

This clonotype was seen more than once but under ten times. The chain joins TRBV6-2 or TRBV6-3 to TRBJ1-4, with a possible D match to TRBD1 (5 bases). The CDR3 loop spans 14 amino acids. Germline CDR1 and CDR2: MNHEY and SVGEGT. The V end was cut by 10 bases, the J end by 0 bases, with 12 bases between. The CDR3 DNA is TGTGCCACCCGAGGGGCTGCAACTAATGAAAAACTGTTTTTT. Translated: CATRGAATNEKLFF.

This sequence joins TRBV28 and TRBJ1-1; maybe TRBD1 (6 bases). Germline-derived CDR1 and CDR2 are MDHEN and SYDVKM. The CDR3 loop spans 15 amino acids. The ends were cut back, 5 bases at V and 1 base at J, with 14 bases in the middle. CDR3 sequence reads: CASSGNRVWNTEAFF. The CDR3 DNA is TGTGCCAGCAGTGGCAACAGGGTGTGGAACACTGAAGCTTTCTTT.

This clonotype was counted between two and nine times. This chain connects TRBV5-1 to TRBJ2-4, with D possibly being TRBD2 (8 bases). The end of the DNA is better explained by TRBJ2-7, so the J call may be wrong. The CDR3 contains 15 residues. Germline V gene data show CDR1 as SGHRS and CDR2 as YFSETQ. The CDR3 DNA reads TGCGCCAGCAGCTTGGTAGCGGGACAGACCTACGAGCAGTACTTC. It is translated as CASSLVAGQTYEQYF.

The V gene is TRBV25-1, the J gene TRBJ1-4; the D gene is possibly TRBD1 (5 bases). The CDR3 runs 19 residues. The ends were cut back, 3 bases at V and 1 base at J, with 21 bases in the middle. Germline CDR1 and CDR2: MGHDK and SYGVNS. The CDR3, as DNA: TGTGCCAGCAGTGAGGGGTATACCCAGGGTCCGGAAACTAATGAAAAACTGTTTTTT. Protein sequence: CASSEGYTQGPETNEKLFF.

This sequence joins TRBV7-2 and TRBJ1-1; 7 bases line up with TRBD1. The J segment lost 6 bases and the V segment lost 0 bases, leaving 7 bases of the junction unmatched. The CDR3 covers 15 residues. In germline, CDR1 is SGHTA, CDR2 FQGNSA. CDR3 coding DNA: TGTGCCAGCAGCTTAGCGGGGGTTACAGGGGCTGAAGCTTTCTTT. This encodes CASSLAGVTGAEAFF.

This chain uses TRBV24-1 with TRBJ2-3; tentatively, D is TRBD1 (5 bases). Germline-derived CDR1 and CDR2 are KGHDR and SFDVKD. V was clipped by 7 bases and J by 3 bases, with 13 bases between them. The CDR3 runs to 14 residues. The CDR3 here is CATSGTGDTDTQYF. In DNA, the CDR3 is TGTGCCACCAGCGGTACAGGAGATACAGATACGCAGTATTTT.

This clonotype was counted only a few times. The chain is built from TRBV12-3 or TRBV12-4 and TRBJ2-3; D could derive from TRBD1 or TRBD2 (5 bases each). Trimming took off 6 bases at V and 1 base at J, with 8 bases between the two ends. CDR3 length: 13 amino acids. The CDR3 reads CASRVGGTDTQYF. The CDR3 DNA follows: TGTGCCAGCAGGGTGGGGGGCACAGATACGCAGTATTTT.

This clonotype has just a few counts. The V and J genes are TRBV4-1 and TRBJ2-5; the D gene is possibly TRBD2 (6 bases). Germline V gene data show CDR1 as MGHRA and CDR2 as YSYEKL. This CDR3 is built from 15 residues. Between the trimmed V and J ends, which lost 6 bases and 5 bases, there was a span of 19 bases. The DNA for the CDR3 is TGCGCCAGCAGTCCCGGGACTCTCGTTTTGGAGACCCAGTACTTC. Translation: CASSPGTLVLETQYF.

The chain joins TRBV20-1 to TRBJ1-6; D ambiguous. V was pared by 4 bases and J by 7 bases, with 17 bases between. Germline lookup yields CDR1 DFQATT and CDR2 SNEGSKA (reference sequence). This CDR3 is built from 15 residues. CDR3 region: CSATNREAPNSPLHF. The CDR3 DNA follows: TGCAGTGCTACTAACCGCGAGGCACCGAATTCACCCCTCCACTTT.

The chain combines TRBV21-1 with TRBJ1-1; the tabulated D call, TRBD1, remains unverified against the DNA. TRBV21-1 is annotated as a pseudogene. The CDR3 length is 15 residues. The CDR3 sequence is CASRWQNRGRTEAFF. The CDR3 DNA reads TGTGCCAGCAGATGGCAAAACAGGGGAAGGACTGAAGCTTTCTTT.

V gene TRBV14 combines with J gene TRBJ2-3; TRBD2 matches 8 bases. V gave up 4 bases and J gave up 4 bases; unmatched junction bases: 13. The CDR3 runs to 17 residues. The germline V gene has CDR1 SGHDN and CDR2 FVKESK. The CDR3 here is CASSLRVERESADTQYF. The CDR3 coding sequence is TGTGCCAGCAGCCTAAGAGTAGAGCGGGAGAGCGCAGATACGCAGTATTTT.

This chain uses TRBV20-1 with TRBJ2-3; maybe TRBD2 (6 bases). Germline assignment: CDR1 DFQATT and CDR2 SNEGSKA (reference sequence). The V gene lost 3 bases and the J gene lost 3 bases, with 16 bases spanning the gap. The CDR3 extends over 15 amino acids. The CDR3 sequence: CSASTLLGRTDTQYF. The CDR3 bases are TGCAGTGCTAGTACCCTCCTAGGGAGGACAGATACGCAGTATTTT.